These T cell receptor beta chains were read from a single sample in a study of PD-1 blockade in mismatch repair-deficient tumors. Using immunoSEQ multiplex PCR, the repertoire was profiled, and TCRdb retains in-frame clones only, with some absent. The data show roughly 53,000 clones, around four fifths seen once. Sample: peripheral blood, taken 4 weeks after starting pembrolizumab. The receptors here all came from an adult with mismatch repair-deficient cancer. Both conserved end residues are part of each CDR3. The D gene is left open where the match is weak. Part of the rows lack a size; the others show once, few, many or a class for expanded clones.

>16|TRBJ2-2|-|TRBD2|TRBV9
CASSATSGRAFGELFF
TGTGCCAGCAGCGCTACTAGCGGGAGGGCCTTCGGGGAGCTGTTTTTT
>15|TRBJ2-7|-|TRBD1|TRBV10-3
CATGAPRGLSYEQYF
TGTGCCACCGGAGCCCCCAGGGGGCTTAGTTACGAGCAGTACTTC
>16|TRBJ1-6|-|-|TRBV5-4
CASSLAAERANSPLHF
TGTGCCAGCAGCTTGGCGGCGGAAAGGGCCAATTCACCCCTCCACTTT
>17|TRBJ2-3|-|TRBD2|TRBV7-2
CASSPGSGRAGTDTQYF
TGTGCCAGCAGCCCAGGTAGCGGGAGGGCCGGCACAGATACGCAGTATTTT
>16|TRBJ1-3|-|-|TRBV4-2
CASSQNTGNSGNTIYF
TGTGCCAGCAGCCAAAATACAGGGAATTCTGGAAACACCATATATTTT
>14|TRBJ2-7|-|-|TRBV25-1
CASRPWMGTYEQYF
TGTGCCAGCAGACCCTGGATGGGAACCTACGAGCAGTACTTC
>13|TRBJ2-5|-|-|TRBV11-2
CASSLDRGDPQYF
TGTGCCAGCAGCTTAGATCGGGGAGACCCCCAGTACTTC
>15|TRBJ2-1|-|TRBD2|TRBV27
CASSFGLADYNEQFF
TGTGCCAGCAGTTTCGGGCTAGCGGACTACAATGAGCAGTTCTTC
>13|TRBJ2-3|-|TRBD2|TRBV10-1
CASSGGGVDTQYF
TGCGCCAGCAGTGGCGGGGGAGTAGATACGCAGTATTTT
>16|TRBJ2-5|-|TRBD2|TRBV29-1
CSVPGLAGVSGETQYF
TGCAGCGTTCCGGGACTAGCGGGAGTAAGTGGGGAGACCCAGTACTTC
>14|TRBJ1-2|-|-|TRBV5-4
CASSLGAGEVGYTF
TGTGCCAGCAGCTTGGGGGCAGGGGAAGTAGGCTACACCTTC
>14|TRBJ2-1|-|-|TRBV21-1
CARGTSGTSNEQFF
TGTGCCAGGGGGACTAGCGGGACGTCGAATGAGCAGTTCTTC
>18|TRBJ2-6|-|-|TRBV6-1
CASSELRGARSGANVLTF
TGTGCCAGCAGTGAGCTCCGGGGGGCGCGGTCTGGGGCCAACGTCCTGACTTTC
>12|TRBJ2-7|-|-|TRBV5-4
CASSLLQGEQYF
TGTGCCAGCAGCTTGCTACAGGGAGAGCAGTACTTC
>16|TRBJ2-2|-|TRBD2|TRBV9
CASSVVERGNTGELFF
TGTGCCAGCAGCGTAGTCGAGCGGGGGAACACCGGGGAGCTGTTTTTT
>14|TRBJ1-1|-|TRBD1|TRBV18
CASSQDREGTEAFF
TGTGCCAGCTCCCAAGACAGGGAGGGGACTGAAGCTTTCTTT
>13|TRBJ1-3|-|-|TRBV10-3
CAIRDPSGNTIYF
TGTGCCATCAGAGACCCCTCTGGAAACACCATATATTTT
>12|TRBJ1-1|-|TRBD1|TRBV15
CATSGQDTEAFF
TGTGCCACCTCTGGACAGGACACTGAAGCTTTCTTT
>15|TRBJ1-4|-|TRBD1|TRBV19
CASTEQGVTNEKLFF
TGTGCCAGTACGGAACAGGGGGTCACTAATGAAAAACTGTTTTTT
>13|TRBJ2-7|-|-|TRBV7-3
CASSSGNAGEQYF
TGTGCCAGCAGCTCGGGGAATGCGGGCGAGCAGTACTTC
>13|TRBJ1-1|-|TRBD1|TRBV5-1
CASSLTGGTEAFF
TGCGCCAGCAGCCTTACAGGGGGGACTGAAGCTTTCTTT
>13|TRBJ2-7|-|-|TRBV9
CASSLGDAYEQYF
TGTGCCAGCAGCCTCGGGGATGCCTACGAGCAGTACTTC
>14|TRBJ1-3|-|-|TRBV5-4
CASSQGGPGNTIYF
TGTGCCAGCAGCCAAGGGGGACCTGGAAACACCATATATTTT
>14|TRBJ1-5|few|-|TRBV4-2
CASSQVRANQPQHF
TGTGCCAGCAGCCAAGTCAGAGCTAATCAGCCCCAGCATTTT
>13|TRBJ1-1|-|-|TRBV7-2
CASSSQGVGEAFF
TGTGCCAGCAGCTCCCAGGGTGTCGGTGAAGCTTTCTTT
>17|TRBJ1-5|-|-|TRBV15
CATSRDLTGPVVQPQHF
TGTGCCACCAGCAGAGATCTAACAGGGCCAGTTGTTCAGCCCCAGCATTTT
>14|TRBJ1-2|-|-|TRBV28
CASSPASGNYGYTF
TGTGCCAGCAGTCCCGCGAGCGGTAACTATGGCTACACCTTC
>14|TRBJ1-5|-|-|TRBV19
CASSIGVETGPQHF
TGTGCCAGTAGTATTGGTGTAGAAACCGGGCCCCAGCATTTT
>15|TRBJ2-5|-|TRBD2|TRBV7-9
CASSLVLAGVETQYF
TGTGCCAGCAGCTTGGTTCTAGCGGGAGTTGAGACCCAGTACTTC
>19|TRBJ2-7|-|TRBD1|TRBV5-6
CASSSLRRQGVPQLYEQYF
TGTGCCAGCAGTTCACTCCGGAGACAGGGTGTTCCCCAACTCTACGAGCAGTACTTC
>17|TRBJ1-5|many|-|TRBV18
CASSPYSGEGGNQPQHF
TGTGCCAGCTCACCATATAGCGGGGAAGGGGGCAATCAGCCCCAGCATTTT
>14|TRBJ1-4|-|-|TRBV28
CASSLWETNEKLFF
TGTGCCAGCAGTTTATGGGAAACTAATGAAAAACTGTTTTTT
>15|TRBJ2-5|-|TRBD2|TRBV25-1
CASTGLAGTEETQYF
TGTGCCAGCACTGGACTAGCGGGGACCGAAGAGACCCAGTACTTC
>14|TRBJ1-5|-|-|TRBV11-3
CASSQGGGNQPQHF
TGTGCCAGCAGCCAAGGGGGGGGAAATCAGCCCCAGCATTTT
>13|TRBJ2-6|once|-|TRBV25-1
CASTQSGANVLTF
TGTGCCAGCACCCAAAGCGGGGCCAACGTCCTGACTTTC
>15|TRBJ2-7|few|TRBD1|TRBV29-1
CSVVPGDSRTYEQYF
TGCAGCGTAGTCCCCGGGGACAGCCGAACCTACGAGCAGTACTTC
>15|TRBJ2-2|-|-|TRBV7-2
CASSLRSEFTGELFF
TGTGCCAGCAGCTTACGGTCGGAGTTCACCGGGGAGCTGTTTTTT
>13|TRBJ2-1|-|TRBD2|TRBV6-6
CASSYSAGDEQFF
TGTGCCAGCAGTTACTCAGCGGGAGATGAGCAGTTCTTC
>13|TRBJ1-2|few|-|TRBV13
CASSSTGTYGYTF
TGTGCCAGCAGCTCGACGGGAACCTATGGCTACACCTTC
>15|TRBJ2-2|-|TRBD1|TRBV7-9
CASSLPTGGTGELFF
TGTGCCAGCAGCTTGCCAACAGGGGGCACCGGGGAGCTGTTTTTT
>15|TRBJ2-2|-|TRBD2|TRBV10-3
CAISETSGMGGELFF
TGTGCCATCAGTGAGACTAGCGGGATGGGCGGGGAGCTGTTTTTT
>13|TRBJ1-5|-|-|TRBV28
CATGPGRIQPQHF
TGTGCCACGGGCCCTGGGAGGATCCAGCCCCAGCATTTT
>18|TRBJ2-5|-|TRBD2|TRBV5-1
CASSVGLAGRRYQETQYF
TGCGCCAGCAGTGTAGGACTAGCCGGCCGACGTTACCAAGAGACCCAGTACTTC
>12|TRBJ1-2|-|TRBD1|TRBV10-3
CAISETGDGYTF
TGTGCCATCAGCGAGACAGGGGACGGCTACACCTTC
>17|TRBJ1-2|-|-|TRBV7-2
CASSLQASYRSSYGYTF
TGTGCCAGCAGCTTACAGGCCAGCTACCGGTCGAGCTATGGCTACACCTTC
>13|TRBJ2-5|-|-|TRBV19
CASSLRIRETQYF
TGTGCCAGTAGTTTAAGGATTAGGGAGACCCAGTACTTC
>12|TRBJ1-4|-|-|TRBV6-5
CASSYGGGKLFF
TGTGCCAGCAGTTACGGCGGGGGAAAACTGTTTTTT